Below, one T cell receptor (beta chain) is given with its context. Its specificity is unknown. This specimen belongs to a study of CD8 T cells in ankylosing spondylitis. Findings and limits, study-wide: Characteristic, it appeared, of ankylosing spondylitis blood was a TCR beta motif of roughly 8 highly homologous variants.

TCRdb analysed the 5' RACE reads with MiXCR anew, one entry per CDR3 protein. The sample includes 240,000 or so distinct CDR3 sequences, around 9.1% of them seen just once. Germline CDR1 LNHDA, CDR2 SQIVND (reference sequence). This CDR3 has 15 amino acids. Trimming pared 0 bases from V and 2 bases from J, leaving 10 bases between. Material: blood, either unsorted or a sorted T cell fraction (not recorded which). The J gene is TRBJ2-5, the V gene TRBV19, with D possibly matching TRBD1 (6 bases). This TCR was sampled from a male donor with ankylosing spondylitis or in good health (not recorded which). CDR3: CASSIDHGTQETQYF. CDR3 nucleotides: TGTGCCAGTAGTATAGATCATGGGACACAAGAGACCCAGTACTTC.